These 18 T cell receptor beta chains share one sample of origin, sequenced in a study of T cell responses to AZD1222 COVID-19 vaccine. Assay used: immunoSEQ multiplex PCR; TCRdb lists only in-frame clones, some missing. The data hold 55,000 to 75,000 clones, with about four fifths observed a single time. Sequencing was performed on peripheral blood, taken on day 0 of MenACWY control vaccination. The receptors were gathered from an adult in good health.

CDR3 region: CAWSPVKGRNTEAFF. The CDR3 nucleotides read TGTGCCTGGAGCCCCGTTAAGGGGCGGAACACTGAAGCTTTCTTT. The chain carries TRBV30 and TRBJ1-1, with a tentative D call TRBD1 (5 bases). The germline CDR1 and CDR2 sequences are GTSNPN and SVGIG (reference sequence). The CDR3 is 15 residues long. V was trimmed by 3 bases and J by 1 base, leaving 15 bases between them.

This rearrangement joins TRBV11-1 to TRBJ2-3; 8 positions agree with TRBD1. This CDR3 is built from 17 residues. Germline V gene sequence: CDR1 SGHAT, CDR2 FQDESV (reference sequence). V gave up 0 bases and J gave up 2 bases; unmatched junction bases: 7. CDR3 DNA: TGTGCCAGCAGCTTAGCATCTACAGGGGGAAACACAGATACGCAGTATTTT. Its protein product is CASSLASTGGNTDTQYF.

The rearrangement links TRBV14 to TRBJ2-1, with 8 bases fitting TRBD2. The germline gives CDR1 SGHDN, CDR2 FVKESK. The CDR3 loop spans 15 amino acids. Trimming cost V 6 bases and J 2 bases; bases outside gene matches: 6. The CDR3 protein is CASRGGREAYNEQFF. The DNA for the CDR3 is TGTGCCAGCAGGGGGGGGCGGGAGGCCTACAATGAGCAGTTCTTC.

CDR3 in DNA: TGTGCCAGCAGCCCACAGATTGAAGCTTTCTTT. Translation gives CASSPQIEAFF. The genes are TRBV2 and TRBJ1-1; unclear D gene. The CDR3 extends over 11 amino acids. Trimming removed 6 bases from V and 7 bases from J, with 9 bases in between. Germline CDR1 reads SNHLY; CDR2 reads FYNNEI.

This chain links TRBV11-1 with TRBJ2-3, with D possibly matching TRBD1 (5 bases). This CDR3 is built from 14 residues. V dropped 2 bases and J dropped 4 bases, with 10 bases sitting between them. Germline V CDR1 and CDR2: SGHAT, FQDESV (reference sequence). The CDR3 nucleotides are TGTGCCAGCAGCTTAATGGGGCGTTCAGATACGCAGTATTTT. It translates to CASSLMGRSDTQYF.

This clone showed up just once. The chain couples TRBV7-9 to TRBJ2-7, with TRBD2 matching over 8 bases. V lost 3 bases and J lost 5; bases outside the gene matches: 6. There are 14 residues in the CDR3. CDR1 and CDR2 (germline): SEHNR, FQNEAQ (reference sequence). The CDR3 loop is CASSFGGGIHEQYF. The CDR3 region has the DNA TGTGCCAGCAGCTTCGGCGGGGGGATCCACGAGCAGTACTTC.

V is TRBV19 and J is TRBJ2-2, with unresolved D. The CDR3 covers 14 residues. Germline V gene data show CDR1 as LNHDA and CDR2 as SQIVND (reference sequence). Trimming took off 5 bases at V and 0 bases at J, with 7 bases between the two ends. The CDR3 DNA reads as TGTGCCAGTAGTCTGAGTCCGAACACCGGGGAGCTGTTTTTT. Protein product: CASSLSPNTGELFF.

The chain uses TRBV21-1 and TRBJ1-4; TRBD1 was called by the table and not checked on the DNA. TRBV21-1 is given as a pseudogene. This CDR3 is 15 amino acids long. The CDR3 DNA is TGTGCCAGCAGCAAAGCGCGAAGACATAATGAAAAACTGTTTTTT. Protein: CASSKARRHNEKLFF.

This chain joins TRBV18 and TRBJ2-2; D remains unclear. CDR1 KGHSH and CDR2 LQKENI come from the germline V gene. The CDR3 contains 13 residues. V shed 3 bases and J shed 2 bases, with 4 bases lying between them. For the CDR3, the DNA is TGTGCCAGCTCACCTGTAAACACCGGGGAGCTGTTTTTT. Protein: CASSPVNTGELFF.

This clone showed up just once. The chain's CDR3 is CASSLAQSGELFF. The CDR3 DNA reads TGTGCCAGCAGCTTAGCTCAGTCCGGGGAGCTGTTTTTT. The chain links TRBV7-9 to TRBJ2-2; D remains unclear. V lost 0 bases and J 6 bases, leaving 5 bases between the germline ends. The CDR3 sequence is 13 residues long. CDR1 is SEHNR and CDR2 is FQNEAQ in the germline V gene (reference sequence).

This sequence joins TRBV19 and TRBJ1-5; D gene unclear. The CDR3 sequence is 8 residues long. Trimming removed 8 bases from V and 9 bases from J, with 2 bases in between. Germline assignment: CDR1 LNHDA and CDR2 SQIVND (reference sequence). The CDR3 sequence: CASLPQHF. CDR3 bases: TGTGCCAGTTTGCCCCAGCATTTT.

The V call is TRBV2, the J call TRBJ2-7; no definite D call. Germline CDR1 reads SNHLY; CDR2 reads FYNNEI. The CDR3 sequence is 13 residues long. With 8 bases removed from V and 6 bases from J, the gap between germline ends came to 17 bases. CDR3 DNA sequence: TGTGCCAGCGCCGTAGGCGGCCTCTTCGAGCAGTACTTC. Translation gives CASAVGGLFEQYF.

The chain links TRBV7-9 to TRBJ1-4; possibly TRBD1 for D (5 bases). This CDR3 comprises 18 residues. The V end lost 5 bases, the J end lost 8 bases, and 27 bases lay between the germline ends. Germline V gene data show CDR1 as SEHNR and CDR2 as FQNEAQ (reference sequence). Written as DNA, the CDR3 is TGTGCCAGCAGCACTTCCACAACCCAGGGTCTTCGTCGAGAAAAACTGTTTTTT. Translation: CASSTSTTQGLRREKLFF.

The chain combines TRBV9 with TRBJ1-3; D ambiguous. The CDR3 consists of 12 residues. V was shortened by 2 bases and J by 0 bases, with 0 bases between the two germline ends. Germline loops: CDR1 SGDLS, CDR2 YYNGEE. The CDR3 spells CASSVSGNTIYF. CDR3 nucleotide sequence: TGTGCCAGCAGCGTCTCTGGAAACACCATATATTTT.

The CDR3 DNA sequence: TGTGCCAGCAGCTTAGCTATGGCAGGATCCTCCTACAATGAGCAGTTCTTC. Translating gives CASSLAMAGSSYNEQFF. The gene calls are TRBV11-1 and TRBJ2-1, with D uncertain. CDR3 length: 17 residues. Germline values: CDR1 SGHAT, CDR2 FQDESV (reference sequence). Trimming removed 0 bases at V and 0 bases at J, with 12 bases between.

The CDR3 sequence is CAWSTGTAGNTIYF. Written as DNA, the CDR3 is TGTGCCTGGAGTACAGGGACGGCTGGAAACACCATATATTTT. V and J are TRBV30 and TRBJ1-3, with a possible D match to TRBD1 (6 bases). Trimming cost V 2 bases and J 2 bases, with 10 bases left between them. The CDR3 totals 14 residues. The germline CDR1 and CDR2 sequences are GTSNPN and SVGIG (reference sequence).

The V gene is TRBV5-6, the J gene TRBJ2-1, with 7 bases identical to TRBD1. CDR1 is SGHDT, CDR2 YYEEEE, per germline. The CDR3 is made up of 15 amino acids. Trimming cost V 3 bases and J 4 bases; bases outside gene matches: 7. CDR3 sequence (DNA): TGTGCCAGCAGCTACGGGACAGACATATACAATGAGCAGTTCTTC. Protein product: CASSYGTDIYNEQFF.

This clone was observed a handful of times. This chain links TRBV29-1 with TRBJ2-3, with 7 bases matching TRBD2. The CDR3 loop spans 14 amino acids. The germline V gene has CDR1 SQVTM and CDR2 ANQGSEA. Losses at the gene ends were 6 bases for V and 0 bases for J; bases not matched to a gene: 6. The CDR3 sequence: CSVPLASSTDTQYF. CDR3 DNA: TGCAGCGTCCCACTAGCGTCTAGCACAGATACGCAGTATTTT.